This T cell receptor beta chain was identified during a study of blood T cells in healthy people across ages. Findings and limits, study-wide: Any changes in expanded clonotypes were possibly confounded, as donor CMV status remained unknown.

As to this clonotype: Antigen unknown.

This CDR3 is 14 amino acids long. V lost 0 bases and J 4 bases, leaving 9 bases between the germline ends. CDR1 and CDR2 (germline): MGHRA, YSYEKL. Through a sample-barcoded 5' primer and a J-beta primer mix, a second PCR was run for about 6 to 11 cycles. Each cDNA molecule received a tag from a template-switch adaptor that had 12 random nucleotides. Via MiXCR, TCRdb re-called the 5' RACE reads, giving one row per CDR3 protein. This sample has 1.2 million to 1.5 million distinct CDR3 sequences, with approximately 59% found just once. Total RNA extraction produced at least 5 micrograms (per sample) for the study.

Input material: blood. The sequence derives from a young man in good health. This chain links TRBV4-1 with TRBJ1-1, with D unclear. CDR3 region: CASSQDVALTEAFF. The CDR3 region has the DNA TGCGCCAGCAGCCAAGATGTGGCACTCACTGAAGCTTTCTTT.